Below, 4 T cell receptor beta chains from the same sample are listed, as sequenced in a study of cytotoxic CD8 clonotypes in ibrutinib-treated CLL. Assay used: immunoSEQ multiplex PCR; TCRdb lists only in-frame clones, some missing. The data show fewer than 300,000 clones, 70% to 80% seen once. The source was PBMCs, collected at disease progression, from a patient treated with ibrutinib. The receptors were gathered from a human donor with chronic lymphocytic leukemia.

This clone was observed once. The chain employs TRBV7-3 and TRBJ1-1, with D unresolved. Germline values: CDR1 SGHTA, CDR2 FQGTGA. The CDR3 length is 15 residues. Trimming took off 5 bases at V and 7 bases at J, with 20 bases between the two ends. CDR3 DNA: TGTGCCAGCAGCCCTAGTAGCCGGGTCGGGAGTGAAGCTTTCTTT. Amino acid sequence: CASSPSSRVGSEAFF.

The J gene is TRBJ1-1, the V gene TRBV23-1; 7 bases fit TRBD1. TRBV23-1 qualifies as an ORF whose function is uncertain. There are 15 residues in the CDR3. The V segment lost 0 bases and the J segment 1 base; nucleotides outside the gene matches: 2. The CDR3 DNA sequence: TGCGCCAGCAGTCAATCGGCAGGGGGGAACACTGAAGCTTTCTTT. It encodes CASSQSAGGNTEAFF.

This sequence joins TRBV19 and TRBJ2-3; 8 nucleotides agree with TRBD1. The CDR3 sequence is 14 residues long. Germline V gene data show CDR1 as LNHDA and CDR2 as SQIVND (reference sequence). V shed 3 bases, J shed 5 bases, and the junction held 4 bases outside the gene matches. The CDR3 coding sequence is TGTGCCAGTAGTATGACAGGGGCGGTAGATACGCAGTATTTT. Its translation is CASSMTGAVDTQYF.

This rearrangement joins TRBV2 to TRBJ2-5; TRBD2 matches 7 bases. CDR3 size: 19 residues. V lost 5 bases, J lost 3 bases, and 21 bases stayed unmatched. Germline lookup yields CDR1 SNHLY and CDR2 FYNNEI. The CDR3 here is CASSSPARPGTTREETQYF. Here the CDR3 DNA reads TGTGCCAGCAGTTCGCCCGCCAGGCCAGGGACTACCCGTGAAGAGACCCAGTACTTC.